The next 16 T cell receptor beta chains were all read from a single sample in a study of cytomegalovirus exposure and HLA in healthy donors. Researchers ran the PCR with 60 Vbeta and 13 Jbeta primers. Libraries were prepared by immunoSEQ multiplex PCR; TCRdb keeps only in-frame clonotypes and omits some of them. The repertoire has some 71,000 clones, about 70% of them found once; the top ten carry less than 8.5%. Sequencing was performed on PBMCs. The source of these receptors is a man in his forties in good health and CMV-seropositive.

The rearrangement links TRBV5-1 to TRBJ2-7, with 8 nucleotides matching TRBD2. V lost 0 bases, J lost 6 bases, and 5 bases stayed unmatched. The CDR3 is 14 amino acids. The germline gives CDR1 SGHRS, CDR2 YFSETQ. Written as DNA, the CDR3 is TGCGCCAGCAGCTTGGAGCGGGAGACGGCCGAGCAGTACTTC. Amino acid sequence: CASSLERETAEQYF.

The CDR3 region is CASSPQEREETDTQYF. CDR3 bases: TGTGCCAGCAGTCCCCAGGAGCGGGAGGAAACAGATACGCAGTATTTT. The V and J genes are TRBV28 and TRBJ2-3; 9 bases align to TRBD2. Per the germline V gene, CDR1 is MDHEN and CDR2 is SYDVKM. V dropped 5 bases and J dropped 3; count of bases not matched to a gene: 9. The CDR3 loop spans 16 amino acids.

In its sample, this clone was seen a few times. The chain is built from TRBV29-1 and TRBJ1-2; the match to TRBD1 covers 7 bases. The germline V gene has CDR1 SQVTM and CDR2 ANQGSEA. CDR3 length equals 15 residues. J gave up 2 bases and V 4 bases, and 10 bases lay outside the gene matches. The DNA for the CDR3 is TGCAGCGTTGGCTCAGGGGGTACAAAGAACTATGGCTACACCTTC. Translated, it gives CSVGSGGTKNYGYTF.

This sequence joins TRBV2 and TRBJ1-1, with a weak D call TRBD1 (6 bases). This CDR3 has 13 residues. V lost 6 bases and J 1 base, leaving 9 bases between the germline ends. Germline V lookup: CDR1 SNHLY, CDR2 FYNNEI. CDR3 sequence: CASRSQGNTEAFF. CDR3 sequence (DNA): TGTGCCAGCAGGTCACAGGGGAACACTGAAGCTTTCTTT.

CDR3 in DNA: TGTGCCAGCAGATTGACAGGGCCCAACACTGAAGCTTTCTTT. It yields the protein CASRLTGPNTEAFF. The chain uses TRBV6-6 and TRBJ1-1; TRBD1 aligns across 7 bases. CDR1 is MNHNY and CDR2 is SVGAGI in the germline V gene (reference sequence). Trimming at V came to 6 bases and at J to 2 bases, leaving 6 bases not matched to a gene. This CDR3 region has 14 residues.

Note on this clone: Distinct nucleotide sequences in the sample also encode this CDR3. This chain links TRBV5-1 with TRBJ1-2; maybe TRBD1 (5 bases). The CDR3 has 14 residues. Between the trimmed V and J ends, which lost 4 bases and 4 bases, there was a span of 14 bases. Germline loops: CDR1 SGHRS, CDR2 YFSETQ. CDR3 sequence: CASSPGGATYGYTF. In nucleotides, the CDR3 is TGCGCCAGCAGCCCTGGAGGGGCCACCTATGGCTACACCTTC.

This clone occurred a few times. The CDR3 DNA is TGTGCCAGCAGTGCCGAGCGGGAGGCAGAGACCCAGTACTTC. Translating it yields CASSAEREAETQYF. This rearrangement joins TRBV2 to TRBJ2-5; 9 nucleotides align to TRBD2. The CDR3 loop spans 14 amino acids. Germline-derived CDR1 and CDR2 are SNHLY and FYNNEI. The trim removed 4 bases at V and 4 bases at J, leaving 4 bases unmatched.

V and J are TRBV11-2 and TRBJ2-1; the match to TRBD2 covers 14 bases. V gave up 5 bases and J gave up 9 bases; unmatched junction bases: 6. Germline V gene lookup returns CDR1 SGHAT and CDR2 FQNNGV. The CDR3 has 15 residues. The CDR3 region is CASSPGTSGRGEQFF. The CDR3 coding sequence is TGTGCCAGCAGCCCAGGGACTAGCGGGAGAGGTGAGCAGTTCTTC.

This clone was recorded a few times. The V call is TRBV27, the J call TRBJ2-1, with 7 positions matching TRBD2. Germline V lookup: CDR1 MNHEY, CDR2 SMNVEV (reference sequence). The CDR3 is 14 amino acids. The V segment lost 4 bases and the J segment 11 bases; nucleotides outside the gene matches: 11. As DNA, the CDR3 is TGTGCCAGCAGTTATATCGATGGGGGACTAAAGCAGTTCTTC. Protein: CASSYIDGGLKQFF.

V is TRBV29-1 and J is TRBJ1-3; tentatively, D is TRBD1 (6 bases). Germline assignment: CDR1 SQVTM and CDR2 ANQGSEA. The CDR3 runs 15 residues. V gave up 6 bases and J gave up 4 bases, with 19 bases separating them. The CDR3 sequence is CSVVHGQSGGNTIYF. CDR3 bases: TGCAGCGTCGTCCATGGACAGTCCGGGGGAAACACCATATATTTT.

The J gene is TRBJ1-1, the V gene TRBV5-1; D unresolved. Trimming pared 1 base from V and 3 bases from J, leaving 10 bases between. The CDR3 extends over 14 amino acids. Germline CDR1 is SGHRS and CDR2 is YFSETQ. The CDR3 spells CASSLFEVDTEAFF. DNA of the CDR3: TGCGCCAGCAGCTTGTTCGAGGTTGACACTGAAGCTTTCTTT.

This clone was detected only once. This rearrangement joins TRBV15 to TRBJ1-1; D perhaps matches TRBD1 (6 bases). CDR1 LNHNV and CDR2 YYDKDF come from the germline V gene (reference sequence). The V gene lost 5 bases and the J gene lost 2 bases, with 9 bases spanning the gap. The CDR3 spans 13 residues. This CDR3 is CATSGQHNTEAFF. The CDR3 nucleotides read TGTGCCACCAGCGGACAGCATAACACTGAAGCTTTCTTT.

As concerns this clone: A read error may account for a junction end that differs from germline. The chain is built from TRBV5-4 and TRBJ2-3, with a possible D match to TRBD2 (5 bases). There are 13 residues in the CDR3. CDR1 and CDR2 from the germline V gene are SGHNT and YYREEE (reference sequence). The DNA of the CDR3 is TGTGCCAGCAGCTTGGAGGCAGCAGCCAACGGGGATTTT. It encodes CASSLEAAANGDF.

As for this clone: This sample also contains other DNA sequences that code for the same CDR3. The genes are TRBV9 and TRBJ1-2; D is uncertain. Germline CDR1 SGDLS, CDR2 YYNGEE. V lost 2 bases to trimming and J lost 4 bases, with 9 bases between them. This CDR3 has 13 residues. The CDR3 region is CASSVAEGYGYTF. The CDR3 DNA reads TGTGCCAGCAGCGTCGCAGAGGGCTATGGCTACACCTTC.

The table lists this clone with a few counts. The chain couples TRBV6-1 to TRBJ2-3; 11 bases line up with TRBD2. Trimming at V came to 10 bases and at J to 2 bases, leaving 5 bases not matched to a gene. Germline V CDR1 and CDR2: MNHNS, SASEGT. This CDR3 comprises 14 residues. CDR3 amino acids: CATRTSGLTDTQYF. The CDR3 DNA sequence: TGTGCCACCCGGACTAGCGGGCTCACAGATACGCAGTATTTT.

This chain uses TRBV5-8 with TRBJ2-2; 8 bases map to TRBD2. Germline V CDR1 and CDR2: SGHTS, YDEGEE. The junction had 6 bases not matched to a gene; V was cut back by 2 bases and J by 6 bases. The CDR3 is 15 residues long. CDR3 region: CASSLFGLAAGELFF. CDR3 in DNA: TGTGCCAGCAGCTTATTTGGACTAGCTGCCGGGGAGCTGTTTTTT.